Given below is one T cell receptor (beta chain) in context. Its antigen is unknown. The sample belongs to a study of T cells after yellow fever vaccination. Study-wide background: SMART-Seq v4 Ultra Low Input served to prepare low-cell-number fractions. General study points: Among primary-vaccination clones, most reappeared after the booster, at 95% to 96% for CD4 and 85% to 90% for CD8.

Each CDR3 protein gets one entry after TCRdb re-called the 5' RACE reads with MiXCR. This sample yields 250,000 to 300,000 distinct CDR3 sequences, of which around 9.3% are seen a single time; about 3.5% belongs to the top ten. In germline, CDR1 is SGHAT, CDR2 FQNNGV. Trimming shortened V by 5 bases and J by 2 bases, and 16 bases separated the two germline ends. The CDR3 is 15 residues long. The input for sequencing was CD4+ T cells sorted from PBMCs, taken 5 days after the yellow fever booster vaccination. The receptor was derived from a man aged 18 to 35 who received the YFV17D yellow fever vaccine. The J gene is TRBJ2-7, the V gene TRBV11-2; D is uncertain. The CDR3 region is CASSHLVAPAYEQYF. The CDR3 DNA sequence: TGTGCCAGCAGCCACCTTGTGGCTCCCGCCTACGAGCAGTACTTC.